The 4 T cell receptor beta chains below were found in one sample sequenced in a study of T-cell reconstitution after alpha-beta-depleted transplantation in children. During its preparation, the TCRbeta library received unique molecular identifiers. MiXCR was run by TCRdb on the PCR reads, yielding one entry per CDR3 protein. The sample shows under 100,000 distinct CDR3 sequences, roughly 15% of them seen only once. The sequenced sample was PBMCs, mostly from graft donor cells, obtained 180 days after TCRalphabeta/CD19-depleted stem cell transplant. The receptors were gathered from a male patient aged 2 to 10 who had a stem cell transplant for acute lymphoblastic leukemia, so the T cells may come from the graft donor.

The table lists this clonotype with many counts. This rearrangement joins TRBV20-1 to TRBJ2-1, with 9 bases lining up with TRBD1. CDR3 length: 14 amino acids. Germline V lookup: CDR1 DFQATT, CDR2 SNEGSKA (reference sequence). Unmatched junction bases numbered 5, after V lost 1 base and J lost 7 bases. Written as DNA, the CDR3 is TGCAGTGCTAGAGGGGGACAGGGTGGGAATGAGCAGTTCTTC. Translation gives CSARGGQGGNEQFF.

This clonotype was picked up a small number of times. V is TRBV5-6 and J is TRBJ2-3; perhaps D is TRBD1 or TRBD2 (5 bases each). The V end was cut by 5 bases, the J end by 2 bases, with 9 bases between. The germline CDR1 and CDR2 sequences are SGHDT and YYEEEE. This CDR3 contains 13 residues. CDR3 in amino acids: CASRRDHTDTQYF. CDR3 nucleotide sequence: TGTGCCAGCAGAAGGGACCACACAGATACGCAGTATTTT.

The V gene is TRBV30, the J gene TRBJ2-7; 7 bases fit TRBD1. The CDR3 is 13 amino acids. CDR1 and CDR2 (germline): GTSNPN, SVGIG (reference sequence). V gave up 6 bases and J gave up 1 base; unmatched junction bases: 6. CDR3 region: CACHPGQSYEQYF. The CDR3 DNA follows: TGTGCCTGCCACCCGGGACAGTCCTACGAGCAGTACTTC.

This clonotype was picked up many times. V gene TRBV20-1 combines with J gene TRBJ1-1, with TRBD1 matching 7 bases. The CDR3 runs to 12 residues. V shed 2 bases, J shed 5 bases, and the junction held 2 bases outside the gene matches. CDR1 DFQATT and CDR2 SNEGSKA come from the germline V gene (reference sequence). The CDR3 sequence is CSARRQGTEAFF. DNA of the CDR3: TGCAGTGCTAGACGACAGGGTACTGAAGCTTTCTTT.